Below, 18 T cell receptor beta chains from the same sample are listed, as sequenced in a study of blood T cell repertoires in COVID-19. Some clones are missing from TCRdb's copy, which holds only in-frame ones; the method was immunoSEQ multiplex PCR. The data contain 200,000 to 300,000 clones, around four fifths of them singletons. Sequencing input: peripheral blood. The source is a woman aged 60-75 years with active or convalescent COVID-19.

The rearrangement joins TRBV4-1 to TRBJ2-1, with 8 bases matching TRBD2. The CDR3 contains 16 residues. V shed 4 bases and J 3 bases; nucleotides not matched to a gene: 8. Germline CDR1 reads MGHRA; CDR2 reads YSYEKL. This CDR3 reads CASSPYGGRIYNEQFF. CDR3 nucleotide sequence: TGCGCCAGCAGCCCCTATGGCGGGAGGATCTACAATGAGCAGTTCTTC.

This clone was detected once. The V and J genes are TRBV28 and TRBJ2-1; TRBD1 aligns across 8 bases. CDR1 and CDR2 from the germline V gene are MDHEN and SYDVKM. This CDR3 has 16 amino acids. Trimming at V came to 6 bases and at J to 7 bases, leaving 14 bases not matched to a gene. The CDR3 DNA reads as TGTGCCAGCAGCAAATACGCCACTGACAGGGGAAATGAGCAGTTCTTC. Protein product: CASSKYATDRGNEQFF.

The chain recombines TRBV19 with TRBJ1-4, with D uncertain. V lost 4 bases and J 8 bases, leaving 11 bases between the germline ends. This CDR3 is 13 amino acids long. Germline V gene lookup returns CDR1 LNHDA and CDR2 SQIVND (reference sequence). This CDR3 is CASSTSLEEKLFF. CDR3 bases: TGTGCCAGTAGTACATCCCTGGAGGAAAAACTGTTTTTT.

The V gene is TRBV2, the J gene TRBJ2-5; TRBD1 is a possible D gene (6 bases). This CDR3 region has 15 residues. Per the germline V gene, CDR1 is SNHLY and CDR2 is FYNNEI. Trimming left V 3 bases short and J 1 base short, with 12 bases between. The DNA for the CDR3 is TGTGCCAGCAGTGAGGGGGCCCGACCCCAAGAGACCCAGTACTTC. The encoded protein is CASSEGARPQETQYF.

This sequence joins TRBV7-2 and TRBJ2-2; the match to TRBD2 covers 9 bases. The ends lost 6 bases at V and 13 bases at J; junction bases unmatched: 12. CDR1 is SGHTA, CDR2 FQGNSA, per germline. CDR3 length: 14 amino acids. The CDR3: CASSSDRRGGRLFF. The CDR3 DNA sequence: TGTGCCAGCAGTTCCGATCGGCGGGGGGGCCGGCTGTTTTTT. Variable domain in full (rest from reference TRBV7-2 and TRBJ2-2): GAGVSQSPSNKVTEKGKDVELRCDPISGHTALYWYRQSLGQGLEFLIYFQGNSAPDKSGLPSDRFSAERTGGSVSTLTIQRTQQEDSAVYLCASSSDRRGGRLFFGEGSRLTVL.

The V call is TRBV7-2, the J call TRBJ2-3, with a weak D call TRBD2 (6 bases). The germline gives CDR1 SGHTA, CDR2 FQGNSA. Trimming took off 5 bases at V and 5 bases at J, with 14 bases between the two ends. The CDR3 extends over 14 amino acids. CDR3 in amino acids: CASSPRDSQDTQYF. The CDR3 region has the DNA TGTGCCAGCAGCCCCAGGGACTCCCAAGATACGCAGTATTTT.

The V gene is TRBV5-5, the J gene TRBJ2-1; D uncertain. Trimming shortened V by 6 bases and J by 7 bases, and 5 bases separated the two germline ends. This CDR3 comprises 10 residues. Germline CDR1 and CDR2: SGHKS and YYEKEE (reference sequence). The CDR3 nucleotides read TGTGCCAGCATCAAAAATGAGCAGTTCTTC. Protein product: CASIKNEQFF.

The chain links TRBV15 to TRBJ2-7; 7 bases are a match to TRBD1. Germline V gene sequence: CDR1 LNHNV, CDR2 YYDKDF (reference sequence). The trim removed 4 bases at V and 1 base at J, leaving 1 base unmatched. The CDR3 totals 13 residues. The CDR3 bases are TGTGCCACCAGCAAGGGACAGTCCTACGAGCAGTACTTC. It yields the protein CATSKGQSYEQYF.

The chain joins TRBV7-8 to TRBJ2-1; 9 nucleotides line up with TRBD2. This CDR3 contains 18 residues. Germline CDR1 reads SGHVS; CDR2 reads FQNEAQ. Trimming at V came to 1 base and at J to 5 bases, leaving 12 bases not matched to a gene. CDR3 DNA sequence: TGTGCCAGCAGCTTAGAGAGCGGGCTAGCGGGGAGAAACAATGAGCAGTTCTTC. Translating it yields CASSLESGLAGRNNEQFF. The variable domain in full, with the rest retrieved from reference TRBV7-8 and TRBJ2-1, is GAGVSQSPRYKVAKRGQDVALRCDPISGHVSLFWYQQALGQGPEFLTYFQNEAQLDKSGLPSDRFFAERPEGSVSTLKIQRTQQEDSAVYLCASSLESGLAGRNNEQFFGPGTRLTVL.

This clone has just one count. The chain links TRBV27 to TRBJ2-1; maybe TRBD2 (6 bases). The CDR3 loop spans 17 amino acids. Trimming cost V 5 bases and J 0 bases, with 17 bases left between them. The V gene's germline CDR1 is MNHEY and CDR2 SMNVEV (reference sequence). The CDR3 DNA reads TGTGCCAGCAGTCCCCGGCGACTAGTGAGCTCCTACAATGAGCAGTTCTTC. As protein: CASSPRRLVSSYNEQFF.

The chain employs TRBV4-1 and TRBJ2-7; 9 bases agree with TRBD1. V dropped 4 bases and J dropped 2; count of bases not matched to a gene: 6. The germline V gene encodes CDR1 MGHRA and CDR2 YSYEKL. This CDR3 is 15 amino acids long. The CDR3 loop is CASSPGGTGTYEQYF. The DNA of the CDR3 is TGCGCCAGCAGCCCCGGGGGGACAGGGACCTACGAGCAGTACTTC.

The chain is built from TRBV6-5 and TRBJ1-6; D unclear. The CDR3 has 14 residues. The V end was cut by 6 bases, the J end by 0 bases, with 6 bases between. Germline V gene data show CDR1 as MNHEY and CDR2 as SVGAGI. This CDR3 is CASRESSYNSPLHF. The CDR3 nucleotides are TGTGCCAGCAGGGAGAGCTCCTATAATTCACCCCTCCACTTT.

The rearrangement joins TRBV15 to TRBJ1-4; D is uncertain. CDR1 and CDR2 from the germline V gene are LNHNV and YYDKDF (reference sequence). CDR3 length: 13 residues. Trimming removed 5 bases from V and 7 bases from J, with 11 bases in between. CDR3 protein: CATSQDSGEKLFF. In DNA form, the CDR3 reads TGTGCCACCAGCCAGGACTCAGGTGAAAAACTGTTTTTT.

The gene calls are TRBV6-5 and TRBJ2-7, with TRBD1 matching 7 bases. CDR3 length: 14 residues. Germline CDR1 and CDR2: MNHEY and SVGAGI. The J segment lost 4 bases and the V segment lost 6 bases, leaving 9 bases of the junction unmatched. CDR3 protein: CASSTRDRRYEQYF. DNA of the CDR3: TGTGCCAGCAGCACCCGGGACAGACGATACGAGCAGTACTTC.

The CDR3 region is CASMGYEQFF. The CDR3 DNA reads TGTGCCAGCATGGGCTATGAGCAGTTCTTC. This chain joins TRBV2 and TRBJ2-1; D ambiguous. Per the germline V gene, CDR1 is SNHLY and CDR2 is FYNNEI. This CDR3 comprises 10 residues. The germline V and J ends were trimmed by 7 bases and 8 bases, with 6 bases remaining between them.

This chain links TRBV7-8 with TRBJ2-2; TRBD1 might be the D (6 bases). The germline gives CDR1 SGHVS, CDR2 FQNEAQ. Deletions cut 5 bases from V and 0 bases from J, with 10 bases between. This CDR3 comprises 15 residues. Written as DNA, the CDR3 is TGTGCCAGCAGCCCCCGGACAGCGAACACCGGGGAGCTGTTTTTT. It codes for CASSPRTANTGELFF.

This chain joins TRBV29-1 and TRBJ1-2, with 7 bases that match TRBD1. Germline loops: CDR1 SQVTM, CDR2 ANQGSEA. The CDR3 totals 14 residues. J gave up 3 bases and V 4 bases, and 8 bases lay outside the gene matches. Written as DNA, the CDR3 is TGCAGCGTTGGCTTAAGGGGGCGCGACTATGGCTACACCTTC. Translation: CSVGLRGRDYGYTF.

The V gene is TRBV5-1, the J gene TRBJ1-1; a weak D match, TRBD1 (6 bases). This CDR3 is built from 13 residues. Germline lookup yields CDR1 SGHRS and CDR2 YFSETQ. V lost 0 bases and J lost 8, with 11 bases in between. CDR3 protein: CASSLDREKEAFF. The CDR3 DNA reads TGCGCCAGCAGCTTGGACAGGGAAAAAGAAGCTTTCTTT.